The clone carrying this T cell receptor beta chain appeared many times. What it recognizes is unknown. RNA served as the template for amplifying TCR beta CDR3 regions. An initial RT-PCR round employing HTBI primers preceded a second-round multiplex PCR. MiXCR, run by TCRdb on the multiplex PCR reads, gives a single entry per CDR3 protein. This table holds 300,000 or so distinct CDR3 sequences, roughly a sixth found once. V lost 6 bases, J lost 2 bases, and 11 bases lay in between. The CDR3 loop spans 14 amino acids. This entry is derived from a study of Graves' ophthalmopathy and Graves' hyperthyroidism. The study, taken as a whole, reports: In blood appeared most of the expanded thyroid clonotypes whose frequency exceeded 0.001. For separating ophthalmopathy from stable hyperthyroidism, a 13-signature model gave 85% to 90% sensitivity and roughly 78% specificity.

The sequence derives from an adult man with Graves' ophthalmopathy. The specimen sequenced was peripheral blood. The J gene is TRBJ1-3, the V gene TRBV12-3 or TRBV12-4, with a possible D match to TRBD1 (5 bases). The CDR3 loop reads CASSRGEPGNTIYF. The CDR3 DNA reads as TGTGCCAGCAGCCGAGGGGAGCCTGGAAACACCATATATTTT.